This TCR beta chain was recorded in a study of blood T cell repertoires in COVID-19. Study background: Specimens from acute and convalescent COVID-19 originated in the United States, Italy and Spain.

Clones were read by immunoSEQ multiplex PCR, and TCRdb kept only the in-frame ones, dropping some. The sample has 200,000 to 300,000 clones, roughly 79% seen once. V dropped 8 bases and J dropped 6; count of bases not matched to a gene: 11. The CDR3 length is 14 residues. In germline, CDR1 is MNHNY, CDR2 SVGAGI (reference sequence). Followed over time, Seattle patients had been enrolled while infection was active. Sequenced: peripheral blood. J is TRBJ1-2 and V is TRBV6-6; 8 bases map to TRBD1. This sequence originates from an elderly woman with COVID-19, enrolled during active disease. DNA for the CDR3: TGTGCCAGCGGGCATACAGGGGGGCCGGATGGCTACACCTTC. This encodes CASGHTGGPDGYTF.